This T cell receptor beta chain was retrieved from a study of shared clonotypes between healthy human individuals (dated by TCRdb to the early 2020s). Background for the entire study: A few men and a couple of women, aged 18 to 49 years, made up the cohort. To increase sequencing depth and limit assay-specific biases, TCR repertoire library preparation and sequencing were carried out by different laboratories using diverse techniques. Between about 0.85 and 9.5 billion PBMCs per donor were obtained by leukapheresis. For each donor, CD4 naive and CD4 memory were each given three plates, CD8 naive was given two plates, and CD8 memory was given one plate. The study deeply sequenced blood TCR repertoires of about five healthy adults to estimate repertoire size and the extent of clonotype sharing between individuals. Findings and caveats that apply to the study as a whole: Estimated clonotype richness was generally larger for naive than for memory subsets. When a handful of donors were compared, the shared fraction of clonotypes was about 5.4% for naive CD4, more than 3% for naive CD8, roughly 2.5% for memory CD4, and around 0.37% for memory CD8. Compared with non-shared clonotypes, clonotypes shared by all four sorted-subset donors had higher generation probabilities. The genetic and exposure-history diversity represented was limited by the small number of donors. Pairwise subsampling indicated that sequencing depth was expected to affect the degree of clonotype sharing among donors. Sampling was restricted to blood, and TCR repertoires in tissues likely differ from the TCR repertoires found in blood. Even with the large sequencing depth, rarefaction of the sorted-subset datasets indicated that sequencing was incomplete.

Healthy HIV-negative adults with no recently reported acute infections or vaccinations were included as donors. Every donor was a Caucasian adult living in Nashville, Tennessee, USA. CD8 memory samples were composed of magnetically selected CD45RO+ cells combined with CCR7-negative CD45RA+ effector memory (TemRA) cells. Blood was collected by leukapheresis, and PBMCs were isolated by Ficoll-Histopaque density gradient centrifugation and then cryopreserved in liquid nitrogen vapor phase. Purity and quantity of every magnetically sorted T cell population were checked by analytical flow cytometry. Each sorted fraction had its genomic DNA isolated and then quantified by UV absorbance on a Nanodrop 2000c. Using the deep immunoSEQ assay, TCR CDR3 regions were amplified from genomic DNA by multiplex PCR. For each cell subset, the extracted genomic DNA was distributed evenly across all wells of several immunoSEQ 96-well plates, and each plate served as one replicate. For sorted subsets, approximately 190 ng genomic DNA, equal to 25,000 to 35,000 T cell genomes, was loaded into each replicate PCR. Purified libraries were measured with a Qubit 3.0 fluorometer, size-checked on a Bioanalyzer 2100, and measured again with the KAPA Library Quantification kit. A separate single-read 150-cycle Illumina NextSeq 550 flow cell was used to sequence each immunoSEQ 96-well plate. In the paper's pipeline: The immunoSEQ output contained only junctional sequences without quality scores, so filtering could not match that applied to full-length reads. To assign V/J genes and CDR3, sequences were annotated against IMGT germline references using PyIR, a Python wrapper for IgBLAST v1.9. Reads with weak V/J assignments (E-value above 1e-6), missing CDR3, stop codons, out-of-frame junctions, or ambiguous translated residues were removed. V3J clonotypes were defined as sequences sharing the same inferred V gene, J gene, and CDR3 amino acid sequence. Percentage overlap between repertoires was calculated by dividing the number of shared unique clonotypes by the size of the smaller repertoire. Richness of each repertoire was evaluated using RTK rarefaction, the Chao1 estimator, and Recon v2.1 estimates of unobserved clonotypes. Generation probabilities were computed with OLGA for all TCRbeta clonotypes obtained by the gDNA method from four donors. TCRdb re-hosts the immuneACCESS table, in-frame sequences only. Its copies lack some clones; in the studies checked, an unresolved V gene accounts for under half of them, and the cause for the rest is not known. The V and J calls and clone size were taken over from that table, and D and trimming were inferred from the DNA. This sample holds roughly 110,000 clones; around two thirds were observed only once. The biggest ten clones account for around 23% of the sample.

Notes on this clone: It lacks a known antigen. Base quality data are lacking; no much larger clone is found one base away.

The V end loses 4 bases and the J end loses 0 bases, and a stretch of 16 bases separates them. The germline V gene gives CDR1 as SGHVS and CDR2 as FNYEAQ. The CDR3 starts with the cysteine, ends with the phenylalanine, and has 17 residues. Only the CDR3 portion is preserved as DNA: 51 bases, with reading frame beginning at the first base. The clonotype originates from a woman in her 30s in good health. The chain was built from TRBV7-6 and TRBJ1-3, with no reliable assignment of the D segment. The specimen was memory CD8+ T cells sorted from blood. What the cell subset or site label conveys for this sample: CD45RO+ cells pooled with CCR7-negative TemRA cells. In nucleotide form, the sequence is TGTGCCAGCAGCTGGTTGGAGGGAGGGAGCTCTGGAAACACCATATATTTT. It codes for CASSWLEGGSSGNTIYF.